Listed below are T cell receptor beta chains from one sample, sequenced in a study of beta chain features in type 1 diabetes. TCRdb's copy holds only in-frame clones and misses some; the assay was immunoSEQ multiplex PCR. The repertoire has roughly 180,000 clones, less than 9.5% of them found once; the top ten carry approximately 0.87%. Sequences were obtained from central memory CD4+ T cells from blood. All receptors come from a woman aged 40 to 49 with type 1 diabetes. Both conserved end residues are part of each CDR3. Fields, in order: clone size, J gene, D gene, V gene, CDR3 protein, CDR3 DNA. The D gene is left open where the match is weak. Clone size is not always given. Where it is, it says once, few, many or a class for expanded clones.

>-|TRBJ2-1|TRBD1|TRBV9
CASSVGGTGGKNEQFF
TGTGCCAGCAGCGTAGGGGGGACAGGGGGTAAGAATGAGCAGTTCTTC
>-|TRBJ1-5|-|TRBV7-2
CASSFSGSNQPQHF
TGTGCCAGCAGTTTTTCAGGTAGCAATCAGCCCCAGCATTTT
>few|TRBJ1-6|TRBD1|TRBV7-9
CASSAETGTRSPLHF
TGTGCCAGCAGCGCCGAGACAGGGACACGGTCACCCCTCCACTTT
>few|TRBJ2-1|-|TRBV28
CASSPYRVTEQFF
TGTGCCAGCAGTCCCTACAGGGTTACCGAGCAGTTCTTC
>few|TRBJ1-2|-|TRBV5-6
CASSWAGAYGYTF
TGTGCCAGCAGCTGGGCGGGTGCCTATGGCTACACCTTC
>-|TRBJ2-1|TRBD1|TRBV5-1
CASQRDSLNNEQFF
TGCGCCAGCCAAAGGGACAGTCTAAACAATGAGCAGTTCTTC
>-|TRBJ1-6|-|TRBV6-6
CASSSGGSPLHF
TGTGCCAGCAGTTCGGGAGGTTCACCCCTCCACTTT
>few|TRBJ1-1|-|TRBV28
CASSLRVNEAFF
TGTGCCAGCAGTTTACGGGTAAATGAAGCTTTCTTT
>-|TRBJ1-3|-|TRBV7-9
CASSLVTPGNTIYF
TGTGCCAGCAGCTTAGTGACACCCGGAAACACCATATATTTT
>-|TRBJ2-7|TRBD2|TRBV28
CASSWTSGASYEQYF
TGTGCCAGCAGCTGGACTAGCGGGGCCTCCTACGAGCAGTACTTC
>-|TRBJ1-6|TRBD1|TRBV5-1
CASSLTGLGDSPLHF
TGCGCCAGCAGCCTGACAGGGTTGGGCGACTCACCCCTCCACTTT
>-|TRBJ2-7|TRBD1|TRBV19
CASSRPGQGPYEQYF
TGTGCCAGTAGTCGACCGGGACAGGGCCCCTACGAGCAGTACTTC
>-|TRBJ2-3|-|TRBV4-1
CASSQGPRDGLKDTQYF
TGCGCCAGCAGCCAAGGTCCCAGGGATGGGTTAAAGGATACGCAGTATTTT
>-|TRBJ2-2|TRBD1|TRBV5-1
CASSRRQGTGELFF
TGCGCCAGCAGCCGCAGACAGGGGACCGGGGAGCTGTTTTTT
>-|TRBJ2-2|-|TRBV11-1
CASSVPDWRTGELFF
TGTGCCAGCAGCGTGCCTGATTGGCGGACCGGGGAGCTGTTTTTT
>few|TRBJ2-3|-|TRBV6-5
CASRARSTDTQYF
TGTGCCAGCAGAGCCAGGAGCACAGATACGCAGTATTTT
>-|TRBJ2-7|-|TRBV5-6
CASSQGYEQYF
TGTGCCAGCAGCCAGGGCTACGAGCAGTACTTC
>-|TRBJ2-3|TRBD2|TRBV9
CASSVAGGQPYF
TGTGCCAGCAGCGTAGCGGGGGGGCAGCCGTATTTT
>few|TRBJ2-3|TRBD2|TRBV7-2
CASPPGLALSTDTQYF
TGTGCCAGCCCCCCCGGACTAGCCCTAAGCACAGATACGCAGTATTTT
>few|TRBJ2-3|-|TRBV20-1
CSAPVWDTQYF
TGCAGTGCTCCAGTTTGGGATACGCAGTATTTT
>few|TRBJ2-2|TRBD1|TRBV7-3
CASSSRQGGTGELFF
TGTGCCAGCAGCTCCCGACAGGGTGGGACCGGGGAGCTGTTTTTT
>-|TRBJ2-7|TRBD1|TRBV20-1
CRRQGWNEQYF
TGCAGGCGACAGGGGTGGAACGAGCAGTACTTC
>-|TRBJ2-1|TRBD2|TRBV9
CASSPTSGRARANEQFF
TGTGCCAGCAGCCCTACTAGCGGGAGGGCCAGGGCGAATGAGCAGTTCTTC
>few|TRBJ1-1|-|TRBV11-2
CASSLTGGAEAFF
TGTGCCAGCAGCTTAACCGGGGGGGCTGAAGCTTTCTTT
>few|TRBJ1-1|-|TRBV6-5
CASSYSSGYFNTEAFF
TGTGCCAGCAGTTACTCATCAGGGTACTTCAACACTGAAGCTTTCTTT
>many|TRBJ2-1|-|TRBV14
CASSFGYNTGIRGNEQFF
TGTGCCAGCAGCTTTGGATACAATACAGGGATCAGGGGCAATGAGCAGTTCTTC
>few|TRBJ2-2|-|TRBV7-9
CASSLEWGLGTGELFF
TGTGCCAGCAGCTTAGAATGGGGGCTCGGAACCGGGGAGCTGTTTTTT
>few|TRBJ2-3|TRBD2|TRBV9
CASSVVPSGTSGRRSTDTQYF
TGTGCCAGCAGCGTAGTGCCCTCCGGGACTAGCGGGAGGCGGAGCACAGATACGCAGTATTTT
>once|TRBJ1-5|-|TRBV30
CAWSVGRGGQPQHF
TGTGCCTGGAGTGTCGGAAGGGGCGGTCAGCCCCAGCATTTT
>many|TRBJ2-5|-|TRBV5-4
CASSLQQETQYF
TGTGCCAGCAGCTTGCAGCAAGAGACCCAGTACTTC
>-|TRBJ1-3|TRBD1|TRBV7-2
CASSRDSLSGNTIYF
TGTGCCAGCAGCCGGGACAGCCTCTCTGGAAACACCATATATTTT
>few|TRBJ2-3|TRBD1|TRBV5-4
CASSPATGSTDTQYF
TGTGCCAGCAGCCCCGCGACAGGGAGCACAGATACGCAGTATTTT
>-|TRBJ2-5|TRBD1|TRBV13
CASSHDRGETQYF
TGTGCCAGCAGCCACGACAGGGGAGAGACCCAGTACTTC
>-|TRBJ2-5|TRBD2|TRBV4-3
CASSQDHGGGETQYF
TGCGCCAGCAGCCAAGATCATGGGGGAGGGGAGACCCAGTACTTC
>few|TRBJ2-3|-|TRBV7-2
CASSLASEGTDTQYF
TGTGCCAGCAGCTTAGCTAGCGAAGGCACAGATACGCAGTATTTT
>-|TRBJ2-2|-|TRBV4-3
CASSQYAGSGELFF
TGCGCCAGCAGCCAATACGCGGGATCCGGGGAGCTGTTTTTT
>few|TRBJ2-5|-|TRBV5-4
CATRTADGETQYF
TGTGCCACCCGGACAGCCGACGGGGAGACCCAGTACTTC
>few|TRBJ1-5|TRBD1|TRBV28
CASSPGDRADNQPQHF
TGTGCCAGCAGTCCTGGGGACAGGGCCGACAATCAGCCCCAGCATTTT
>-|TRBJ1-5|-|TRBV30
CAWSSGTPAGNYQPQHF
TGTGCCTGGAGCTCCGGGACTCCAGCGGGTAATTATCAGCCCCAGCATTTT
>few|TRBJ1-1|-|TRBV5-4
CASRSQYQNEAFF
TGTGCCAGCAGGTCTCAATACCAGAATGAAGCTTTCTTT
>-|TRBJ2-5|TRBD1|TRBV7-9
CASSLGGRQSQGAQYF
TGTGCCAGCAGCTTGGGCGGCCGGCAATCCCAGGGGGCCCAGTACTTC
>few|TRBJ2-7|TRBD1|TRBV7-8
CASSRQGTEQYF
TGTGCCAGCAGCCGACAGGGTACCGAGCAGTACTTC
>few|TRBJ1-2|-|TRBV5-1
CASSLGPDYGYTF
TGCGCCAGCAGCTTGGGGCCAGACTATGGCTACACCTTC
>many|TRBJ1-1|TRBD1|TRBV7-2
CASSPPTGMSTEAFF
TGTGCCAGCAGCCCCCCGACAGGGATGAGCACTGAAGCTTTCTTT
>-|TRBJ1-1|TRBD1|TRBV20-1
CSPSQGAEAFF
TGCAGTCCTTCGCAGGGGGCGGAAGCTTTCTTT